A selection of T cell receptor beta chains follows, all from one sample in a study of blood T cell repertoires in COVID-19. Clones were read by immunoSEQ multiplex PCR, and TCRdb kept only the in-frame ones, dropping some. The table records 300,000 or so clones, over 80% of them present only once. The sample was peripheral blood. These receptor sequences come from a woman in her 40s with acute or convalescent COVID-19. Both conserved end residues are part of each CDR3. The D gene is left open where the match is weak. Size values are once, few and many counts, or a class for expanded clones, and some rows have none.

TRBV6-2/TRBV6-3	17	-	TRBJ2-3	TRBD2	TGTGCCAGCAGTTACTCGGCACTAGCGGGGGTCACAGATACGCAGTATTTT	CASSYSALAGVTDTQYF
TRBV2	15	-	TRBJ1-1	-	TGTGCCAGCAGTGAACCCCTTCCGGGACTCGTGGGAGCTTTCTTT	CASSEPLPGLVGAFF
TRBV10-3	13	-	TRBJ1-2	TRBD1	TGTGCCACATGGGGGACAGGGGGTCATGGCTACACCTTC	CATWGTGGHGYTF
TRBV5-4	17	-	TRBJ2-1	-	TGTGCCAGCAGCTTGGGGAGATCCACCGGTGGTTACAATGAGCAGTTCTTC	CASSLGRSTGGYNEQFF
TRBV27	14	-	TRBJ1-2	-	TGTGCCAGCAGTTTAAGAGGAGTTAACTATGGCTACACCTTC	CASSLRGVNYGYTF
TRBV24-1	19	-	TRBJ2-5	TRBD2	TGTGCCACCAGTGATTTTCGCCTAGCGGGGGGGCCCGGGCAAGAGACCCAGTACTTC	CATSDFRLAGGPGQETQYF
TRBV5-1	16	-	TRBJ2-1	-	TGCGCCAGCAGCTTAGGCGAGGGGGGGCACTACAATGAGCAGTTCTTC	CASSLGEGGHYNEQFF
TRBV7-3	13	-	TRBJ1-2	-	TGTGCCAGCAGCTTAAACAGGGACTATGGCTACACCTTC	CASSLNRDYGYTF
TRBV3-1/TRBV3-2	18	-	TRBJ1-5	-	TGTGCCAGCAGCCAAGGACTACTGGTGGCCGGTGGCAATCAGCCCCAGCATTTT	CASSQGLLVAGGNQPQHF
TRBV10-1	15	-	TRBJ2-2	-	TGCGCCAGCAGTTTGGGGGGGGCCAACACCGGGGAGCTGTTTTTT	CASSLGGANTGELFF
TRBV18	19	-	TRBJ2-6	TRBD1	TGTGCCAGCTCAAATCCGGGACAGCCCTTAACCTCTGGGGCCAACGTCCTGACTTTC	CASSNPGQPLTSGANVLTF
TRBV27	13	-	TRBJ1-6	TRBD1	TGTGCCAGCAGTGGGACAGGGTCTTCACCCCTCCACTTT	CASSGTGSSPLHF
TRBV12-3/TRBV12-4	11	-	TRBJ1-1	-	TGTGCCAGCAGTTTGAACTCTGAAGCTTTCTTT	CASSLNSEAFF
TRBV10-1	14	-	TRBJ2-1	TRBD1	TGCGCCAGCAGTGCGACAGGGGGCCATAATGAGCAGTTCTTC	CASSATGGHNEQFF
TRBV6-5	15	-	TRBJ2-1	TRBD2	TGTGCCAGCAGATTTAGCGGGGGGCTCTACAATGAGCAGTTCTTC	CASRFSGGLYNEQFF
TRBV25-1	16	few	TRBJ1-1	TRBD1	TGTGCCAGCAGTGAGGGGGGTGCCGGACAGGGGCTGGGAGCTTTCTTT	CASSEGGAGQGLGAFF